This is a list of T cell receptor beta chains from one sample in a study of PD-1 blockade in classical Hodgkin lymphoma. The repertoire was sequenced with immunoSEQ multiplex PCR; TCRdb's copy has only in-frame clones and lacks some. The sample has approximately 29,000 clones, over 75% seen once; the top ten hold around 16%. Material: peripheral blood mononuclear cells (PBMCs), obtained before the fourth cycle of nivolumab. The receptors originated from a human donor with classical Hodgkin lymphoma. CDR3s include the opening cysteine and the closing phenylalanine or tryptophan. D genes are given only for firm matches. A clone size is listed for some rows: how often the clone was seen (once, few, many), or a class if it is expanded.

size,V,J,D,DNA,CDR3
NA,TRBV28,TRBJ2-2,NA,TGTGCCAGCAGTGCCCCGGGATCACCCCTCACCGGGGAGCTGTTTTTT,CASSAPGSPLTGELFF
NA,TRBV6-1,TRBJ2-7,NA,TGTGCCAGCAGTGAAATTCCGGCGGGACCCTCCTACGAGCAGTACTTC,CASSEIPAGPSYEQYF
NA,TRBV29-1,TRBJ2-1,TRBD1,TGCAGCGTTCTAGGACAGGGAGCGAAGAATGAGCAGTTCTTC,CSVLGQGAKNEQFF
once,TRBV28,TRBJ1-1,NA,TGTGCCAGCAGTTTATTTCCAACGAACACTGAAGCTTTCTTT,CASSLFPTNTEAFF
once,TRBV5-4,TRBJ2-5,TRBD2,TGTGCCAGCAGCCTTCAAGCGGGAGAAACCCAGTACTTC,CASSLQAGETQYF
few,TRBV20-1,TRBJ2-7,TRBD2,TGCAGTGCTCCACGGGGGGGCGAGCAGTACTTC,CSAPRGGEQYF
NA,TRBV4-1,TRBJ2-3,TRBD2,TGCGCCAGCAGCCAAGAGATAGCGGGAGGGCCGGGTGATACGCAGTATTTT,CASSQEIAGGPGDTQYF
NA,TRBV28,TRBJ2-7,NA,TGTGCCAGCAGTTTAGGGAACAGGGTGGGCGAGCAGTACTTC,CASSLGNRVGEQYF
NA,TRBV2,TRBJ2-2,NA,TGTGCCTGGCTCCGGGGGGCTTCGACTAGCTACACCGGGGAGCTGTTTTTT,CAWLRGASTSYTGELFF
NA,TRBV9,TRBJ2-1,TRBD1,TGTGCCAGCAGCTCCACGGGACAGACCTACAATGAGCAGTTCTTC,CASSSTGQTYNEQFF
NA,TRBV28,TRBJ2-1,TRBD2,TGTGCCAGCAAAGCGGGAGGGCCCCATGAGCAGTTCTTC,CASKAGGPHEQFF
NA,TRBV6-1,TRBJ1-4,TRBD1,TGTGCCAGCAGTGTACGGGACAGGGGCAGAGCAACTAATGAAAAACTGTTTTTT,CASSVRDRGRATNEKLFF
few,TRBV15,TRBJ2-7,NA,TGTGCCACCAGCAGAGATTTCGAGGGCAACGAGCAGTACTTC,CATSRDFEGNEQYF
NA,TRBV19,TRBJ2-1,TRBD2,TGTGCCAGTAGGGGACTAGCGGGAGGGCCCAATGAGCAGTTCTTC,CASRGLAGGPNEQFF
NA,TRBV6-1,TRBJ2-3,NA,TGTGCCAGCAGCGGCTATGGGACAGATACGCAGTATTTT,CASSGYGTDTQYF
once,TRBV27,TRBJ2-7,NA,TGTGCCAGCCGTGTTGGGGAGTTCAGGGCCTACGAGCAGTACTTC,CASRVGEFRAYEQYF
NA,TRBV5-6,TRBJ2-3,TRBD2,TGTGCCAGCAGCTTCCGGACTAGCGGGAGGGGAGATACGCAGTATTTT,CASSFRTSGRGDTQYF
once,TRBV9,TRBJ2-1,TRBD2,TGTGCCAGCAGCGGTCGTCCGACAGGCCGACTAGCGGGAGCCTTATACAATGAGCAGTTCTTC,CASSGRPTGRLAGALYNEQFF
NA,TRBV6-1,TRBJ2-3,TRBD2,TGTGCCAGCAGTAGACTAGCGGGGAGCACAGATACGCAGTATTTT,CASSRLAGSTDTQYF
NA,TRBV6-5,TRBJ1-5,NA,TGTGCCAGCATTGACAGGACCGCCGGCCAGCCCCAGCATTTT,CASIDRTAGQPQHF
NA,TRBV6-1,TRBJ2-1,TRBD2,TGTGCCAGCAGTAAACTAGCGGGAGTTTACAATGAGCAGTTCTTC,CASSKLAGVYNEQFF
NA,TRBV25-1,TRBJ1-1,NA,TGTGCCAGCAGACAGGGCACTGAAGCTTTCTTT,CASRQGTEAFF
few,TRBV6-5,TRBJ2-1,NA,TGTGCCAGCAGTTACCCACGAACCCTAGGCCATGAGCAGTTCTTC,CASSYPRTLGHEQFF
NA,TRBV7-2,TRBJ2-2,TRBD2,TGTGCCAGCAGCTTACGGACTAGCGGGGCGAACACCGGGGAGCTGTTTTTT,CASSLRTSGANTGELFF